The present T cell receptor (beta chain) was sequenced within a study of glioma-infiltrating T cells. Germline assignment: CDR1 SEHNR and CDR2 FQNEAQ (reference sequence). The CDR3 runs to 14 residues. V lost 5 bases to trimming and J lost 7 bases; unmatched junction nucleotides: 5. Amplification of TCR alpha and beta CDR3 regions from RNA used iRepertoire nested multiplex PCR. Tissue mRNA or PBMC total RNA, 100-400 ng, went into one-step reverse transcription and amplification. TCRdb fed the multiplex PCR reads into MiXCR, producing one record per CDR3 protein. The sample contains around 180,000 distinct CDR3 sequences, about 40% of which appear only once. This clonotype was observed a few times.

The origin of this receptor is a human donor with low-grade glioma or glioblastoma, undergoing nonglioma brain surgery, or in good health (not recorded which). What was sequenced was glioma tissue, nonneoplastic brain tissue, or PBMCs (not recorded which). The J gene is TRBJ2-1, the V gene TRBV7-9; TRBD2 aligns across 10 bases. CDR3 sequence reads: CASSPIAGGNEQFF. CDR3 DNA sequence: TGTGCCAGCAGCCCAATAGCGGGAGGAAATGAGCAGTTCTTC.